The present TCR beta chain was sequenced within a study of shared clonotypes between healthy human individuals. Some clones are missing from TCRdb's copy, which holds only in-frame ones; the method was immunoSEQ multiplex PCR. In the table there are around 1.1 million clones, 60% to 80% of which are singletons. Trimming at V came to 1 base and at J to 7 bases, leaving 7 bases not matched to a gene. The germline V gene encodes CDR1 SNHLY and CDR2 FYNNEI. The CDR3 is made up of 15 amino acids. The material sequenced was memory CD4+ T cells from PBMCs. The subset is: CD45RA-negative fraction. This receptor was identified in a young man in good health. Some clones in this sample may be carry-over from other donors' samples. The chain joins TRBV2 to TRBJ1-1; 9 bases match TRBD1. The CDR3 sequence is CASSEESGQGLEAFF. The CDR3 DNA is TGTGCCAGCAGTGAAGAATCCGGACAGGGGCTTGAAGCTTTCTTT.